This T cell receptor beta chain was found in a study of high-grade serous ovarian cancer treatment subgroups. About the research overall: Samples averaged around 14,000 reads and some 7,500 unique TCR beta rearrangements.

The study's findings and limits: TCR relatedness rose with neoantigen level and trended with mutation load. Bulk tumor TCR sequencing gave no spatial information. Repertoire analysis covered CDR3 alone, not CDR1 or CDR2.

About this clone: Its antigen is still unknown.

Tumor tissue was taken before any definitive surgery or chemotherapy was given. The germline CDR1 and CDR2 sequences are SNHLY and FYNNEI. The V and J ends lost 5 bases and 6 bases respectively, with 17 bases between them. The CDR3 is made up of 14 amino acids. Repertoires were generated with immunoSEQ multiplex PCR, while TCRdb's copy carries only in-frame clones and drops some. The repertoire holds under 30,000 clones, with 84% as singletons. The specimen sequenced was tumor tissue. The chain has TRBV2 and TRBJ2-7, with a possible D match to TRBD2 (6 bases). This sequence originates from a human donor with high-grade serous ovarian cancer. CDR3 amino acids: CASSSPAAGREQYF. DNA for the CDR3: TGTGCCAGCAGTTCACCTGCGGCGGGACGCGAGCAGTACTTC.